The rows below give T cell receptor beta chains drawn from one sample of a study of blood T cell repertoires in COVID-19. The data were produced by immunoSEQ multiplex PCR, yet TCRdb's version contains in-frame clones alone and is incomplete. The table lists some 300,000 clones, 90% to 95% of them singletons, with around 3.9% in the top ten. The sequencing input was PBMCs or T cells enriched from blood (not recorded which). These receptors all come from a woman aged 25 to 39 who had been exposed to COVID-19. The CDR3 runs from the conserved cysteine through the conserved F or W.

J	V	CDR3
TRBJ1-6	TRBV4-1	CASSQLGAGMGYNSPLHF
TRBJ1-5	TRBV5-6	CASSLRQGEPQHF
TRBJ2-1	TRBV18	CASSRPQLYRDYNEQFF
TRBJ1-4	TRBV7-8	CASSLGGTVRGREKLFF
TRBJ1-5	TRBV21-1	CASSKYGQGGPNQPQHF
TRBJ1-1	TRBV29-1	CSVSGTPDLEAFF
TRBJ1-3	TRBV3-1/TRBV3-2	CASSQAGTIYF
TRBJ1-6	TRBV5-1	CASSLDAPRNSPLHF
TRBJ1-6	TRBV15	CATSRDIAGGLALHF
TRBJ1-5	TRBV5-5	CASSLPGNQPQHF
TRBJ1-1	TRBV11-2	CASSPLQGADTEAFF
TRBJ1-2	TRBV7-2	CASSISNRGPRYGYTF
TRBJ2-3	TRBV7-2	CASSLQRGGTDTQYF
TRBJ2-3	TRBV10-3	CATSDRRSTDTQYF
TRBJ1-1	TRBV7-2	CASSLSGGNTEAFF
TRBJ2-7	TRBV28	CASRPTGAHEQYF
TRBJ2-3	TRBV19	CASEQGTDTQYF
TRBJ2-1	TRBV6-5	CASTGQGSYNEQFF
TRBJ1-2	TRBV2	CASSDAPTGGVGYTF
TRBJ2-3	TRBV4-1	CASSRAARQDFTDTQYF
TRBJ1-1	TRBV6-5	CASSTGPEAFF
TRBJ1-5	TRBV28	CASKSGAGQPQHF
TRBJ1-5	TRBV6-5	CASSTDRNQPQHF
TRBJ1-2	TRBV6-5	CASSYGVAGYGYTF
TRBJ1-1	TRBV12-3/TRBV12-4	CASSFSQRTEAFF
TRBJ1-1	TRBV6-4	CASREAMNTEAFF
TRBJ1-1	TRBV6-5	CASSSRQSLNTEAFF
TRBJ1-3	TRBV7-6	CASSLGPTGATIYF
TRBJ1-5	TRBV10-3	CAISESNWPQHF
TRBJ1-1	TRBV4-1	CASSQGTGASTEAFF
TRBJ2-5	TRBV5-1	CASSATGNRETQYF
TRBJ1-2	TRBV5-4	CASSLATGNYGYTF
TRBJ2-5	TRBV12-3/TRBV12-4	CASSASPVQYF
TRBJ2-1	TRBV6-2/TRBV6-3	CASSSNRAPGYNEQFF
TRBJ1-2	TRBV24-1	CATSLREGGYTF
TRBJ2-1	TRBV5-5	CASSRLGGYNEQFF
TRBJ2-5	TRBV7-8	CASSLAPTGQETQYF
TRBJ2-3	TRBV14	CASSQDWRSPASTDTQYF